The clone carrying this T cell receptor beta chain appeared a single time. The antigen is not known. The data are from a study of cytomegalovirus exposure and HLA in healthy donors. Study-wide results and limits: Later analysis associated a missense DCLRE1C variant with TCR beta V- and J-gene trimming. A list of more than 150 TCR beta chains associated with cytomegalovirus was given. A previous analysis found most TCR beta V segments productive roughly 87% or roughly 30% of the time. Highly shared variants forming one cluster were likely a sequencing artifact.

Germline V gene sequence: CDR1 LNHDA, CDR2 SQIVND (reference sequence). The CDR3 contains 17 residues. V dropped 3 bases and J dropped 2; count of bases not matched to a gene: 7. In the PCR, 60 Vbeta and 13 Jbeta primers were used. The method was immunoSEQ multiplex PCR; TCRdb's version includes in-frame clones alone and lacks a portion of them. The sample lists under 150,000 clones, about 72% occurring once. The sequence came from a middle-aged man in good health and CMV-seronegative. The chain links TRBV19 to TRBJ2-6, with 7 bases fitting TRBD1. The sequencing input was PBMCs. The CDR3 region has the DNA TGTGCCAGTAGTATCTCTCGCAGGGGGACTGGGGCCAACGTCCTGACTTTC. Translation gives CASSISRRGTGANVLTF.